This TCR beta chain was sequenced during a study of TIL therapy for anti-PD-1-resistant metastatic lung cancer. Study details: Most patients had lung adenocarcinoma.

Study findings and constraints: TIL clonotype persistence in blood showed no apparent association with response.

Of note for this clone: No antigen is known for it.

Time point of the sample: pre-treatment sample, taken before nivolumab and TIL therapy. This was the immunoSEQ v3 assay. Each library reached roughly 1.9 million read pairs, or roughly 5-6.5 million at deep level. Sequencing was performed with immunoSEQ multiplex PCR; in TCRdb, only in-frame clones are kept and a portion is missing. The table has around 20,000 clones, about 78% seen once. CDR1 is SEHNR and CDR2 is FQNEAQ in the germline V gene (reference sequence). This CDR3 comprises 14 residues. Trimming took 2 bases from V and 5 from J, leaving 9 bases between them. The clonotype was recovered from a person aged 25 to 79 with non-small cell lung cancer. This specimen consisted of blood, obtained at baseline. The chain has TRBV7-9 and TRBJ1-4; D is unresolved. The CDR3 loop reads CASSLSTGNEKLFF. The CDR3 DNA reads as TGTGCCAGCAGCTTATCGACCGGGAATGAAAAACTGTTTTTT.